The clone carrying this TCR beta chain showed up just a few times. Seattle researchers signed up patients amid active infection and tracked them longitudinally. Between the trimmed V and J ends, which lost 3 bases and 8 bases, there was a span of 6 bases. Germline assignment: CDR1 DFQATT and CDR2 SNEGSKA (reference sequence). The CDR3 sequence is 10 residues long. The sample comes from a study of blood T cell repertoires in COVID-19. At the level of the study: Both acute and convalescent COVID-19 samples were obtained from the United States, Italy and Spain. PBMCs, B-cell-depleted T cells, or T cells provided the cDNA or gDNA that made up the material.

Original processing methods: Quantification of nucleated cells was approximated via reference gene primer amplification. The table came from immunoSEQ multiplex PCR; TCRdb's copy has only in-frame clones and leaves some out. That table is the source of V, J and clone size, and D and trimming were worked out from the DNA. Among roughly 300,000 clones listed, around 84% were seen once. This chain joins TRBV20-1 and TRBJ2-3, with no clear D. The sequencing input was peripheral blood. This TCR derives from a human donor with COVID-19, enrolled during active disease. The donor label of this sample is uncertain. For the CDR3, the DNA is TGCAGTGCTAGTGAGAGTACGCAGTATTTT. Its translation: CSASESTQYF.